This is a list of T cell receptor beta chains from one sample in a study of blood T cell repertoires in COVID-19. Produced via immunoSEQ multiplex PCR; TCRdb's table is partial and in-frame only. The table lists 310,000 or so clones, over 75% of them singletons, with 0.95% to 1.3% in the top ten. The sequenced sample consisted of PBMCs or T cells enriched from blood (not recorded which). The receptors stem from a young woman who had recovered from COVID-19. Both conserved end residues are part of each CDR3. Each record gives: J gene, D gene, clone size, V gene, CDR3 DNA, CDR3 protein. A D gene is named only where the DNA matches it firmly. Expanded clones get a size class; other rows say once, few or many, or leave the size out.

J gene: TRBJ2-7; D gene: TRBD1; clone size: .; V gene: TRBV5-1; CDR3 DNA: TGCGCCAGCAGCTTGGGACAGGGAGCCTACGAGCAGTACTTC; CDR3 protein: CASSLGQGAYEQYF
J gene: TRBJ1-4; D gene: TRBD1; clone size: .; V gene: TRBV6-5; CDR3 DNA: TGTGCCAGCAGTTCCGGGACAGGGGAGAGAAAACTGTTTTTT; CDR3 protein: CASSSGTGERKLFF
J gene: TRBJ1-4; D gene: .; clone size: few; V gene: TRBV19; CDR3 DNA: TGTGCCAGTAGTATCGGGGGGCCCGGAGAAAAACTGTTTTTT; CDR3 protein: CASSIGGPGEKLFF
J gene: TRBJ2-2; D gene: .; clone size: .; V gene: TRBV3-1/TRBV3-2; CDR3 DNA: TGTGCCAGCAGCCAGATAGCGGTGGGGTCTACCGGGGAGCTGTTTTTT; CDR3 protein: CASSQIAVGSTGELFF
J gene: TRBJ2-5; D gene: TRBD1; clone size: .; V gene: TRBV2; CDR3 DNA: TGTGCCAGCACCCTCGGGACAGAAGAGACCCAGTACTTC; CDR3 protein: CASTLGTEETQYF
J gene: TRBJ2-2; D gene: TRBD2; clone size: .; V gene: TRBV11-3; CDR3 DNA: TGTGCCAGCAGCATTAGCGGGAAAGACGGGGAGCTGTTTTTT; CDR3 protein: CASSISGKDGELFF
J gene: TRBJ1-5; D gene: .; clone size: .; V gene: TRBV5-6; CDR3 DNA: TGTGCCAGCAGCTTTTCCAGGGGAATCGCTCAGCCCCAGCATTTT; CDR3 protein: CASSFSRGIAQPQHF
J gene: TRBJ1-2; D gene: TRBD1; clone size: .; V gene: TRBV9; CDR3 DNA: TGTGCCAGCAGCGCCACCGACCCCGGGACAGTTAGGGGCTATGGCTACACCTTC; CDR3 protein: CASSATDPGTVRGYGYTF
J gene: TRBJ2-2; D gene: .; clone size: once; V gene: TRBV30; CDR3 DNA: TGTGCCTGGAGTGTAAACGGGGTGAACACCGGGGAGCTGTTTTTT; CDR3 protein: CAWSVNGVNTGELFF
J gene: TRBJ1-6; D gene: .; clone size: .; V gene: TRBV10-2; CDR3 DNA: TGCGCCAGCAGTGAGGTGGGGGGTCGCGGATCACCCCTCCACTTT; CDR3 protein: CASSEVGGRGSPLHF
J gene: TRBJ2-5; D gene: TRBD1; clone size: .; V gene: TRBV2; CDR3 DNA: TGTGCCACCATGACAGGGAATAGGTTTGAGGAGACCCAGTACTTC; CDR3 protein: CATMTGNRFEETQYF
J gene: TRBJ1-1; D gene: .; clone size: .; V gene: TRBV9; CDR3 DNA: TGTGCCAGCAGTGAAATCGGGGGTTGGACTGAAGCTTTCTTT; CDR3 protein: CASSEIGGWTEAFF
J gene: TRBJ2-7; D gene: .; clone size: .; V gene: TRBV9; CDR3 DNA: TGTGCCAGCAGCGTAGGCGGTATCGGGGAGCAGTACTTC; CDR3 protein: CASSVGGIGEQYF
J gene: TRBJ1-6; D gene: .; clone size: few; V gene: TRBV30; CDR3 DNA: TGTGCCTGGAGTGACAGGGAAGGTTCACCCCTCCACTTT; CDR3 protein: CAWSDREGSPLHF
J gene: TRBJ2-1; D gene: TRBD2; clone size: .; V gene: TRBV11-3; CDR3 DNA: TGTGCCAGCAGCCCCGGGACTACGGACAATGAGCAGTTCTTC; CDR3 protein: CASSPGTTDNEQFF
J gene: TRBJ2-7; D gene: TRBD2; clone size: few; V gene: TRBV5-1; CDR3 DNA: TGCGCCAGCGGAACAGGACTAGCGGGAAGGTCCTACGAGCAGTACTTC; CDR3 protein: CASGTGLAGRSYEQYF
J gene: TRBJ1-6; D gene: TRBD1; clone size: .; V gene: TRBV10-2; CDR3 DNA: TGCGCCAGCAGCCGGACAGGGGACTCACCCCTCCACTTT; CDR3 protein: CASSRTGDSPLHF
J gene: TRBJ2-2; D gene: .; clone size: .; V gene: TRBV7-2; CDR3 DNA: TGTGCCAGCAGCTTAGAATATAGCGGTGGGGCGAACACCGGGGAGCTGTTTTTT; CDR3 protein: CASSLEYSGGANTGELFF
J gene: TRBJ2-5; D gene: .; clone size: few; V gene: TRBV12-2; CDR3 DNA: TGTGCAAGTCGCTGCCTAGCACCCCAAGAGACCCAGTACTTC; CDR3 protein: CASRCLAPQETQYF
J gene: TRBJ2-7; D gene: .; clone size: .; V gene: TRBV24-1; CDR3 DNA: TGTGCCACCAGTGATTTCAGTCCACCCGAGCAGTACTTC; CDR3 protein: CATSDFSPPEQYF
J gene: TRBJ1-6; D gene: .; clone size: once; V gene: TRBV7-8; CDR3 DNA: TGTGCCAGCAGCTTAGCAGGCAGGGCGGATTCACCCCTCCACTTT; CDR3 protein: CASSLAGRADSPLHF
J gene: TRBJ2-7; D gene: TRBD2; clone size: .; V gene: TRBV7-9; CDR3 DNA: TGTGCCAGCAGCCGGGGGATTGCGGGAGTAACCCGGCACGAGCAGTACTTC; CDR3 protein: CASSRGIAGVTRHEQYF
J gene: TRBJ2-7; D gene: TRBD1; clone size: many; V gene: TRBV24-1; CDR3 DNA: TGTGCCACCAGTGATTGGACAGGGGGCTACGAGCAGTACTTC; CDR3 protein: CATSDWTGGYEQYF
J gene: TRBJ2-7; D gene: TRBD2; clone size: few; V gene: TRBV4-2; CDR3 DNA: TGTGCCAGCAGCCAAGAGGGTAGCGGGAGCTCCTACGAGCAGTACTTC; CDR3 protein: CASSQEGSGSSYEQYF
J gene: TRBJ2-5; D gene: TRBD1; clone size: .; V gene: TRBV7-9; CDR3 DNA: TGTGCCAGCAGCTTGCGGTACCGGGACAGGGCGCGAACCCAAGAGACCCAGTACTTC; CDR3 protein: CASSLRYRDRARTQETQYF
J gene: TRBJ2-1; D gene: TRBD2; clone size: .; V gene: TRBV28; CDR3 DNA: TGTGCCAGCAGTCTCGTAGCGGGAGGCTCCTACAATGAGCAGTTCTTC; CDR3 protein: CASSLVAGGSYNEQFF
J gene: TRBJ2-2; D gene: .; clone size: .; V gene: TRBV3-1/TRBV3-2; CDR3 DNA: TGTGCCAGCAGCCAAGACAGCGGCACCGGGGAGCTGTTTTTT; CDR3 protein: CASSQDSGTGELFF
J gene: TRBJ2-1; D gene: .; clone size: .; V gene: TRBV27; CDR3 DNA: TGTGCCAGCAGTTTATTCGGGTTGGGGGGAAGCTCCTACAATGAGCAGTTCTTC; CDR3 protein: CASSLFGLGGSSYNEQFF
J gene: TRBJ1-1; D gene: .; clone size: .; V gene: TRBV6-4; CDR3 DNA: TGTGCCAGCAGTGATTATCCAGGCACAAACACTGAAGCTTTCTTT; CDR3 protein: CASSDYPGTNTEAFF
J gene: TRBJ1-6; D gene: TRBD1; clone size: few; V gene: TRBV4-1; CDR3 DNA: TGCGCCAGCAGCCAAGAAGCGACAGGGTTTTCACCCCTCCACTTT; CDR3 protein: CASSQEATGFSPLHF
J gene: TRBJ1-2; D gene: .; clone size: .; V gene: TRBV5-1; CDR3 DNA: TGCGCCAGCAGCTTGCTCGGGGAGACTAACTATGGCTACACCTTC; CDR3 protein: CASSLLGETNYGYTF
J gene: TRBJ1-1; D gene: TRBD1; clone size: .; V gene: TRBV19; CDR3 DNA: TGTGCCAGTAGTATAGGGGGACAGTTTTATACTGAAGCTTTCTTT; CDR3 protein: CASSIGGQFYTEAFF
J gene: TRBJ2-5; D gene: .; clone size: .; V gene: TRBV19; CDR3 DNA: TGTGCCACCTCGGCAGGTTCTAACAGAGGGGAGACCCAGTACTTC; CDR3 protein: CATSAGSNRGETQYF
J gene: TRBJ2-1; D gene: TRBD2; clone size: .; V gene: TRBV7-6; CDR3 DNA: TGTGCCAGCAGCTTAGCTGCGGGAGTCTACAATGAGCAGTTCTTC; CDR3 protein: CASSLAAGVYNEQFF
J gene: TRBJ1-6; D gene: TRBD1; clone size: .; V gene: TRBV10-2; CDR3 DNA: TGCGCCAGCAATGACAGGGGTAATAATTCACCCCTCCACTTT; CDR3 protein: CASNDRGNNSPLHF
J gene: TRBJ1-2; D gene: TRBD1; clone size: .; V gene: TRBV28; CDR3 DNA: TGTGCCAGCAGTTTATGGGCAGGGGGCAAGGGCTACACCTTC; CDR3 protein: CASSLWAGGKGYTF
J gene: TRBJ2-3; D gene: TRBD2; clone size: .; V gene: TRBV7-3; CDR3 DNA: TGTGCCAGCAGCTTAAACGGCGGGAGGGTTATAGATACGCAGTATTTT; CDR3 protein: CASSLNGGRVIDTQYF
J gene: TRBJ1-2; D gene: TRBD1; clone size: .; V gene: TRBV4-2; CDR3 DNA: TGTGCCAGCAGCCAAGAGGGGACAGGGGATGGCTACACCTTC; CDR3 protein: CASSQEGTGDGYTF
J gene: TRBJ2-1; D gene: TRBD1; clone size: few; V gene: TRBV2; CDR3 DNA: TGTGCCAGCGGGGACAGGGGATACAATGAGCAGTTCTTC; CDR3 protein: CASGDRGYNEQFF
J gene: TRBJ2-7; D gene: TRBD2; clone size: once; V gene: TRBV14; CDR3 DNA: TGTGCCAGCAGCCCCTCTCCCGGGAGGGGTTACGAGCAGTACTTC; CDR3 protein: CASSPSPGRGYEQYF
J gene: TRBJ1-2; D gene: .; clone size: .; V gene: TRBV24-1; CDR3 DNA: TGTGCCACCAGTGATTCAACCGGGGGCTACACCTTC; CDR3 protein: CATSDSTGGYTF
J gene: TRBJ2-7; D gene: .; clone size: .; V gene: TRBV5-1; CDR3 DNA: TGCGCCAGCAGCTTCGGGACGGAGGGACCCTACGAGCAGTACTTC; CDR3 protein: CASSFGTEGPYEQYF
J gene: TRBJ2-7; D gene: TRBD2; clone size: .; V gene: TRBV27; CDR3 DNA: TGTGCCAGCCGTGCCGGGGGGGTCGCCTACTACGAGCAGTACTTC; CDR3 protein: CASRAGGVAYYEQYF
J gene: TRBJ1-2; D gene: .; clone size: .; V gene: TRBV10-2; CDR3 DNA: TGCGCCAGCAGTGATTCGGGGAACTATGGCTACACCTTC; CDR3 protein: CASSDSGNYGYTF
J gene: TRBJ2-3; D gene: .; clone size: .; V gene: TRBV6-1; CDR3 DNA: TGTGCCAGCAGTGAAATCCTAGCTCCAGATACGCAGTATTTT; CDR3 protein: CASSEILAPDTQYF